This TCR beta chain came from a study of T cell responses to AZD1222 COVID-19 vaccine. Assay: immunoSEQ multiplex PCR; the TCRdb copy retains only in-frame clones and omits some. Among 120,000 or so clones listed, roughly 89% were seen once. Whole-study results and caveats: The study sampled repertoires only after the peak T cell response.

This clone was picked up a small number of times. Its antigen is unknown. Germline values: CDR1 MDHEN, CDR2 SYDVKM. V was pared by 7 bases and J by 7 bases, with 19 bases between. The CDR3 has 14 amino acids. This specimen consisted of peripheral blood, obtained on day 0 of AZD1222 vaccination. The clonotype was recovered from an adult in good health. This chain connects TRBV28 to TRBJ1-2; D not resolved. CDR3 nucleotide sequence: TGTGCCAGCACCTTGGACCCAACTCGGGGTGGCTACACCTTC. Amino acids: CASTLDPTRGGYTF.